The next 9 T cell receptor beta chains were all read from a single sample in a study of T-cell reconstitution after alpha-beta-depleted transplantation in children. Unique molecular identifiers were incorporated when the TCRbeta library was constructed. Each CDR3 protein is one row after TCRdb ran MiXCR on the PCR reads. The table lists about 510,000 distinct CDR3 sequences, 9.5% to 12% of them singletons. The starting material was PBMCs, mostly from graft donor cells, obtained 180 days after TCRalphabeta/CD19-depleted stem cell transplant. These receptors were obtained from a female patient younger than 10 who had a stem cell transplant for aplastic anemia, so the T cells may come from the graft donor.

The chain combines TRBV3-1 with TRBJ2-7; 12 bases line up with TRBD2. The junction had 5 bases not matched to a gene; V was cut back by 2 bases and J by 0 bases. The CDR3 totals 17 residues. In germline, CDR1 is LGHDT, CDR2 YNNKEL (reference sequence). The CDR3 here is CASSQIPTSGSSYEQYF. In nucleotides, the CDR3 is TGTGCCAGCAGCCAAATCCCGACTAGCGGGAGCTCCTACGAGCAGTACTTC.

The chain is built from TRBV12-3 or TRBV12-4 and TRBJ1-1; 8 nucleotides align to TRBD1. V dropped 10 bases and J dropped 1; count of bases not matched to a gene: 8. The CDR3 runs 14 residues. The CDR3 is CAIETGAKNTEAFF. CDR3 nucleotides: TGTGCCATCGAGACAGGGGCTAAGAACACTGAAGCTTTCTTT.

This clonotype was found a few times. The J gene is TRBJ1-1, the V gene TRBV25-1; D not resolved. Germline values: CDR1 MGHDK, CDR2 SYGVNS. The V gene lost 4 bases and the J gene lost 1 base, with 10 bases spanning the gap. This CDR3 is built from 14 residues. This CDR3 reads CASSGDMGNTEAFF. CDR3 DNA sequence: TGTGCCAGCAGTGGGGATATGGGGAACACTGAAGCTTTCTTT.

The chain employs TRBV6-2 or TRBV6-3 and TRBJ2-6; TRBD2 might be the D (5 bases). Trimming took off 1 base at V and 0 bases at J, with 10 bases between the two ends. The CDR3 covers 17 residues. Looked up from germline, CDR1 is MNHEY and CDR2 is SVGEGT. CDR3 bases: TGTGCCAGCAGTTACTTAGCGCGTTCCTCTGGGGCCAACGTCCTGACTTTC. This encodes CASSYLARSSGANVLTF.

The chain employs TRBV4-2 and TRBJ2-7, with TRBD2 identical over 7 bases. V trimming: 1 base; J trimming: 0 bases; junction bases outside the gene matches: 3. Germline V gene data show CDR1 as LGHNA and CDR2 as YNFKEQ. The CDR3 loop spans 15 amino acids. The CDR3 coding sequence is TGTGCCAGCAGCCAAGGGGGGGGATACTCCTACGAGCAGTACTTC. The encoded protein is CASSQGGGYSYEQYF.

In its sample, this clonotype was seen a few times. V gene TRBV4-3 combines with J gene TRBJ2-1, with 9 bases aligning to TRBD2. There are 19 residues in the CDR3. Per germline, CDR1 LGHNA and CDR2 YSLEER. Trimming took 0 bases from V and 0 from J; bases not matched to a gene: 9. CDR3 DNA sequence: TGCGCCAGCAGCCAAGATTCCAGCGGGAGGTCCAGCTCCTACAATGAGCAGTTCTTC. As protein: CASSQDSSGRSSSYNEQFF.

Many counts were recorded for this clonotype. The chain employs TRBV5-1 and TRBJ2-6, with D perhaps matching TRBD1 (6 bases). This CDR3 is built from 15 residues. The germline V and J ends were trimmed by 4 bases and 4 bases, with 12 bases remaining between them. The germline gives CDR1 SGHRS, CDR2 YFSETQ. The CDR3 is CASSRDRSGANVLTF. In DNA, the CDR3 is TGCGCCAGCAGCCGTGACAGGTCCGGGGCCAACGTCCTGACTTTC.

This clonotype was recorded a few times. V gene TRBV12-3 or TRBV12-4 combines with J gene TRBJ2-1; TRBD1 might be the D (6 bases). V lost 6 bases to trimming and J lost 5 bases, with 14 bases between them. CDR3 size: 14 residues. The CDR3, as DNA: TGTGCCAGCAGCCACAGGGTTAGCCACAATGAGCAGTTCTTC. It codes for CASSHRVSHNEQFF.

The chain links TRBV10-3 to TRBJ2-7; TRBD2 is a possible D gene (5 bases). The germline gives CDR1 ENHRY, CDR2 SYGVKD. The CDR3 length is 13 residues. V lost 4 bases, J lost 7 bases, and 14 bases lay in between. The CDR3 DNA sequence: TGTGCCATCAGTGTAGAGGACCGGGGAGAGCAGTACGTC. As protein: CAISVEDRGEQYV.